This section outlines one T cell receptor beta chain sequence together with its context. Some clones are missing from TCRdb's copy, which holds only in-frame ones; the method was immunoSEQ multiplex PCR. The sample has around 41,000 clones, about 90% seen once. The entry originates in a study of blood T cell repertoires in COVID-19. Study context: Sample material is recorded as cDNA or gDNA derived from T cells, B-cell-depleted T cells, or PBMCs.

CDR1 is KGHDR and CDR2 is SFDVKD in the germline V gene. The V segment lost 0 bases and the J segment 5 bases; nucleotides outside the gene matches: 8. The CDR3 runs 17 residues. The chain is built from TRBV24-1 and TRBJ2-5; TRBD2 matches at 10 bases. The sequenced sample consisted of peripheral blood. The TCR was taken from a woman in her twenties or thirties in a cohort sampled during active COVID-19. This chain's CDR3 is CATSDLGLAGAKETQYF. The CDR3 region has the DNA TGTGCCACCAGTGATTTGGGGCTAGCGGGAGCAAAGGAGACCCAGTACTTC.